The T cell receptor (beta chain) under discussion was sequenced for a study of identical twins. General study findings and limits: Within cord blood, abundant beta clonotypes carried fewer insertions, but memory repertoires showed no such trend.

As to this clonotype: No antigen is known for it.

In TCRdb, the 5' RACE reads were re-called with MiXCR into one record per CDR3 protein. The sample consists of more than 1.5 million distinct CDR3 sequences, 25% to 35% of them appearing once. The germline V gene has CDR1 MDHEN and CDR2 SYDVKM. This CDR3 region has 15 residues. With 5 bases removed from V and 11 bases from J, the gap between germline ends came to 24 bases. V and J are TRBV28 and TRBJ2-5; D could derive from TRBD1 or TRBD2 (5 bases each). Specimen: cord blood. This receptor was identified in a newborn girl in good health. The CDR3 DNA follows: TGTGCCAGCAGTCTCCGGGACGACCCTTCCTACGGGCAGTACTTC. It encodes CASSLRDDPSYGQYF.